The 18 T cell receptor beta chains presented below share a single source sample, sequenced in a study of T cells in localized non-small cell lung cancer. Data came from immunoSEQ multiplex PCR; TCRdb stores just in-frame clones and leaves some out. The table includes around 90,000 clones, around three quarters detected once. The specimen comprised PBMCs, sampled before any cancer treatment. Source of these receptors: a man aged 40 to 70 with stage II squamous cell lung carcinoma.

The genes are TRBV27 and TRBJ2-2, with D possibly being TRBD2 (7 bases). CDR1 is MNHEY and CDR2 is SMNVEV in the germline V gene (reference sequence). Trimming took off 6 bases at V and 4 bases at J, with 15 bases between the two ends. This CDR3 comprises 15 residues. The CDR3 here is CASSSAGQATGELFF. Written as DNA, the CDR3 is TGTGCCAGCAGCTCAGCGGGACAAGCCACCGGGGAGCTGTTTTTT.

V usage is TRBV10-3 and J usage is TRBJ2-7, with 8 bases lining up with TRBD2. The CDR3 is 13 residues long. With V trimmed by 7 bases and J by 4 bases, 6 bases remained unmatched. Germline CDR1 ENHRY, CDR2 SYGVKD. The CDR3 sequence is CAIMGAGGYEQYF. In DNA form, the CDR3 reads TGTGCCATCATGGGGGCGGGGGGATACGAGCAGTACTTC.

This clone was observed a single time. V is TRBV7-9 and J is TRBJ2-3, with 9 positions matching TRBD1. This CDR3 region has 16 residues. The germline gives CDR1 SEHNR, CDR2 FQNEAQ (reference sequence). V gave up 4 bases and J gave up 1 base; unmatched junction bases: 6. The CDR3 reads CASSSTRTGGTDTQYF. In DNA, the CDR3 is TGTGCCAGCAGCTCGACTCGGACAGGGGGCACAGATACGCAGTATTTT.

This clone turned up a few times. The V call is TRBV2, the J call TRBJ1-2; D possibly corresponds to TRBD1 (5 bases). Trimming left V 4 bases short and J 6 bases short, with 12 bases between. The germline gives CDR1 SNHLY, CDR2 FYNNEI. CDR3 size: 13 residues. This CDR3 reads CASSAGTSHGYTF. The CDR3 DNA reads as TGTGCCAGCAGTGCTGGGACCTCTCATGGCTACACCTTC.

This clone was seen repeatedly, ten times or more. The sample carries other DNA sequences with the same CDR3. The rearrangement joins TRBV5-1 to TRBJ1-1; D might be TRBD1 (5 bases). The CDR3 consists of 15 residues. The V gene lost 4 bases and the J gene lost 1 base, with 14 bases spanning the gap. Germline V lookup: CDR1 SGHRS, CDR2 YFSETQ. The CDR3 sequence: CASSPTTGGNTEAFF. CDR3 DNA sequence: TGCGCCAGCAGCCCAACAACGGGGGGGAACACTGAAGCTTTCTTT.

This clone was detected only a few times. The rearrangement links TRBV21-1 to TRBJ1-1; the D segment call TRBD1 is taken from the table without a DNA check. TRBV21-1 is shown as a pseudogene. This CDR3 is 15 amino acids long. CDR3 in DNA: TGTGCCAGCAGCAACCGTTGGGCGGACAGGGCTGAAGCTTTCTTT. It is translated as CASSNRWADRAEAFF.

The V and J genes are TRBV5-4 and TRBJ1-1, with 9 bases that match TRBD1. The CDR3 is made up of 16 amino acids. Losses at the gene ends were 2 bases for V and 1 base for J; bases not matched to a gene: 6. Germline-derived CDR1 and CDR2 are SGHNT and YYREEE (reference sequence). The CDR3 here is CASSFQTGGRNTEAFF. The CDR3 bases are TGTGCCAGCAGCTTTCAGACAGGGGGACGGAACACTGAAGCTTTCTTT. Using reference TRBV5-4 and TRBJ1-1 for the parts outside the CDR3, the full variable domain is ETGVTQSPTHLIKTRGQQVTLRCSSQSGHNTVSWYQQALGQGPQFIFQYYREEENGRGNFPPRFSGLQFPNYSSELNVNALELDDSALYLCASSFQTGGRNTEAFFGQGTRLTVV.

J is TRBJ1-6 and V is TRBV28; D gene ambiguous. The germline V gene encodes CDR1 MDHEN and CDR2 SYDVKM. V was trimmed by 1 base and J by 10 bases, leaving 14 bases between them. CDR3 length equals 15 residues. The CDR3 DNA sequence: TGTGCCAGCAGTTTATCTACGGGGTTTAGATCACCCCTCCACTTT. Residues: CASSLSTGFRSPLHF.

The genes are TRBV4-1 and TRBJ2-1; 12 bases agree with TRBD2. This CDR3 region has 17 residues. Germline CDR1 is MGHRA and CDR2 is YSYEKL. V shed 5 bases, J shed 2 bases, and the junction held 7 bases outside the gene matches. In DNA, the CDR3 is TGCGCCAGCAGCTCTCGGACTAGCGGGGTACCCTACAATGAGCAGTTCTTC. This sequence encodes CASSSRTSGVPYNEQFF.

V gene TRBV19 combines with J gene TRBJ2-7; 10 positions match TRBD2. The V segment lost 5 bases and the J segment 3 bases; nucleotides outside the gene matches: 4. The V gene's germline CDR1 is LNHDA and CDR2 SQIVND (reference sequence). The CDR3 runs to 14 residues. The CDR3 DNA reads TGTGCCAGTAGTCCTGTAGCGGGAGGCTACGAGCAGTACTTC. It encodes CASSPVAGGYEQYF.

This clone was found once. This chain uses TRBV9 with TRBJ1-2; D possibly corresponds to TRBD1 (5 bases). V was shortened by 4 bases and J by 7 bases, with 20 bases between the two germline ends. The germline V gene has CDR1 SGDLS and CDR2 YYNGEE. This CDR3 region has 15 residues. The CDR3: CASSFTPRDYGGYTF. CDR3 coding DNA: TGTGCCAGCAGCTTCACACCGCGGGACTACGGTGGCTACACCTTC.

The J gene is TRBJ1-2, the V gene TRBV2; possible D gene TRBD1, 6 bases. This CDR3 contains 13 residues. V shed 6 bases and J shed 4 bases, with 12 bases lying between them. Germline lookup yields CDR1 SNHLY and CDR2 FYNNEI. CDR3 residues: CASSRQVFYGYTF. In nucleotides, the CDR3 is TGTGCCAGCAGCCGACAGGTTTTCTATGGCTACACCTTC.

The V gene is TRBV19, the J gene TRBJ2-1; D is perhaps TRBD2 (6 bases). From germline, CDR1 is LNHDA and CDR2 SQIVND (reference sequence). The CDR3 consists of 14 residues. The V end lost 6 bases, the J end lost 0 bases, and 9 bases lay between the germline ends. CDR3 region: CASRGGYSYNEQFF. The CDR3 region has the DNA TGTGCCAGTAGGGGGGGATACTCCTACAATGAGCAGTTCTTC.

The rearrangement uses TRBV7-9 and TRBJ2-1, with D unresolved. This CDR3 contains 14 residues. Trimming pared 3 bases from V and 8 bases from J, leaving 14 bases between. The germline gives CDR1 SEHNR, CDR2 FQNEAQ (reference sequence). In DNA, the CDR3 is TGTGCCAGCAGCTTTAGGGCGCCTGCCGATGAGCAGTTCTTC. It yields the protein CASSFRAPADEQFF.

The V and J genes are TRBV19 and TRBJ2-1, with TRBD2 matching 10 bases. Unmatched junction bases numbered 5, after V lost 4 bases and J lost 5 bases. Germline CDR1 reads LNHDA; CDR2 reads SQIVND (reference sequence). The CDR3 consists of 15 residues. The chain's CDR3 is CASSSLAGAHNEQFF. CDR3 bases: TGTGCCAGTAGTAGTCTAGCGGGGGCACACAATGAGCAGTTCTTC.

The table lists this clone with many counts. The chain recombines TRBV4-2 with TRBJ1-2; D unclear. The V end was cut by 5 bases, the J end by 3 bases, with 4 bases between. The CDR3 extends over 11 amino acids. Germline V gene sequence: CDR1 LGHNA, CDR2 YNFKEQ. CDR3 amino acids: CASSGDYGYTF. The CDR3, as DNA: TGTGCCAGCAGCGGGGACTATGGCTACACCTTC.

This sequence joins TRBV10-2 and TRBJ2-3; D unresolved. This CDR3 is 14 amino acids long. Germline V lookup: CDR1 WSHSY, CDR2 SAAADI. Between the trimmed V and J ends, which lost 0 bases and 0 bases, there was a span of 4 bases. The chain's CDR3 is CASSESFSTDTQYF. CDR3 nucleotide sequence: TGCGCCAGCAGTGAGTCTTTCAGCACAGATACGCAGTATTTT.

CDR3: CASRLSPGGTYEQYF. The CDR3 DNA sequence: TGTGCAAGTCGCTTATCACCCGGGGGAACCTACGAGCAGTACTTC. The chain couples TRBV12-2 to TRBJ2-7; the table calls TRBD2, which could not be checked here. TRBV12-2 constitutes a pseudogene. This CDR3 contains 15 residues.